Given below is one TCR beta chain in context. Its antigen is unidentified. This CDR3 comprises 16 residues. Germline CDR1 reads MNHEY; CDR2 reads SVGAGI. Trimming cost V 2 bases and J 6 bases, with 17 bases left between them. This record belongs to a study of early T cells in non-severe SARS-CoV-2 infection. Study overall: Bulk RNA taken from unsorted whole blood was sequenced, leaving chains unpaired. Study-wide findings and caveats: Database matching using VDJdb favored anti-spike CD8 responses, with private and CD4 specificities left missing.

Separate cDNA molecules each had unique molecular identifiers attached to them. A single record per CDR3 protein comes from TCRdb applying MiXCR to the 5' RACE reads. The data show fewer than 100,000 distinct CDR3 sequences, 12% seen once. The source of this sequence is an adult who was a healthcare worker with PCR-confirmed SARS-CoV-2 infection or an uninfected control (not recorded which). The rearrangement joins TRBV6-5 to TRBJ2-1, with D possibly being TRBD2 (5 bases). The sequenced sample was whole blood. CDR3 sequence (DNA): TGTGCCAGCAGTTACCTACCGAGAGGGCTTTCCAATGAGCAGTTCTTC. Its protein product is CASSYLPRGLSNEQFF.